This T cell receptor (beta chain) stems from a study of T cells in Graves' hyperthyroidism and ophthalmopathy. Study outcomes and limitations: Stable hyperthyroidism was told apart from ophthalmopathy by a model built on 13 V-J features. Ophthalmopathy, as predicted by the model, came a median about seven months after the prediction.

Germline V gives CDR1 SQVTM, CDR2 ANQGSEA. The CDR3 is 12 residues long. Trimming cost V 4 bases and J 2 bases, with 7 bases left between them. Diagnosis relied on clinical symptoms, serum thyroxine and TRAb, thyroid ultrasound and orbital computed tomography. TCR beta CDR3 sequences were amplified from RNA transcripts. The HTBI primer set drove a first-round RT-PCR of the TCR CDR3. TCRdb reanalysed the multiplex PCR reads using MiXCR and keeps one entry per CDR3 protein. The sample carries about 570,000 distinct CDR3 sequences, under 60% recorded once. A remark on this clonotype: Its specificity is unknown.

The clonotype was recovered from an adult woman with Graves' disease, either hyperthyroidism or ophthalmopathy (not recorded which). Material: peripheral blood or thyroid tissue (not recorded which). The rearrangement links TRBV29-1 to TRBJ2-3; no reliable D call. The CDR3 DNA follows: TGCAGCGTTGGGCAGAACACAGATACGCAGTATTTT. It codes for CSVGQNTDTQYF.